These 2 T cell receptor beta chains were all obtained from the same sample, sequenced in a study of tumor and adjacent non-tumor tissue in lung cancer. No cell sorting was done before RNA was extracted from the tissue. A modified ARM-PCR protocol with three rounds of nested PCR amplified TCRbeta. TCRdb called the multiplex PCR reads again in MiXCR, with one record for every CDR3 protein. The table lists about 75,000 distinct CDR3 sequences, over 70% of them singletons. The sample taken for sequencing was lung tumor tissue. These receptors all stem from a woman between 50 and 59 years old with non-small cell lung cancer.

Comment on this clonotype: This may stem from a read error, because a much larger clone lies one nucleotide away. The chain recombines TRBV5-8 with TRBJ2-2; 13 nucleotides agree with TRBD2. V gave up 4 bases and J gave up 4 bases; unmatched junction bases: 7. The germline V gene encodes CDR1 SGHTS and CDR2 YDEGEE. CDR3 length equals 17 residues. Here the CDR3 DNA reads TGTGCCAGCAGCCCCACCGGGACTAGCGGGATCACCGGGGAGCTGTTTTTT. This sequence encodes CASSPTGTSGITGELFF. Combining the CDR3 with reference TRBV5-8 and TRBJ2-2 gives the whole variable domain EAGVTQSPTHLIKTRGQQATLRCSPISGHTSVYWYQQALGLGLQFLLWYDEGEERNRGNFPPRFSGRQFPNYSSELNVNALELEDSALYLCASSPTGTSGITGELFFGEGSRLTVL.

With respect to this clonotype: A read error may account for a junction end that differs from germline. The chain employs TRBV29-1 and TRBJ2-7; a weak D match, TRBD1 (5 bases). The CDR3 length is 13 residues. From germline, CDR1 is SQVTM and CDR2 ANQGSEA. In DNA, the CDR3 is TGCAACGTTGAATCGGACAAGACCTACGAACAGTATTTC. Protein sequence: CNVESDKTYEQYF.